This record covers a single TCR beta chain. The authors' processing: Scientists estimated how many nucleated cells there were by amplifying reference gene primers. Only in-frame clones appear in the TCRdb table, and some are missing; sequencing was by immunoSEQ multiplex PCR. V, J and clone size are those of that table, while D and trimming were read from the DNA. Found here are approximately 330,000 clones, roughly 87% of them singletons; the top ten hold more than 7.5%. The germline CDR1 and CDR2 sequences are SGDLS and YYNGEE. Trimming left V 0 bases short and J 1 base short, with 8 bases between. CDR3 length: 15 amino acids. The data are from a study of blood T cell repertoires in COVID-19. On the study more broadly: The origin of the acute and convalescent COVID-19 samples was the United States, Italy and Spain. In each case, the material was cDNA or gDNA derived from T cells, B-cell-depleted T cells, or PBMCs.

Those enrolled in Seattle joined during active infection and were followed longitudinally afterward. What was sequenced was peripheral blood. This receptor was obtained from a young man with COVID-19, enrolled during active disease. The chain links TRBV9 to TRBJ2-1; D is uncertain. CDR3 in amino acids: CASSVGAISYNEQFF. CDR3 coding DNA: TGTGCCAGCAGCGTAGGGGCCATATCCTACAATGAGCAGTTCTTC.